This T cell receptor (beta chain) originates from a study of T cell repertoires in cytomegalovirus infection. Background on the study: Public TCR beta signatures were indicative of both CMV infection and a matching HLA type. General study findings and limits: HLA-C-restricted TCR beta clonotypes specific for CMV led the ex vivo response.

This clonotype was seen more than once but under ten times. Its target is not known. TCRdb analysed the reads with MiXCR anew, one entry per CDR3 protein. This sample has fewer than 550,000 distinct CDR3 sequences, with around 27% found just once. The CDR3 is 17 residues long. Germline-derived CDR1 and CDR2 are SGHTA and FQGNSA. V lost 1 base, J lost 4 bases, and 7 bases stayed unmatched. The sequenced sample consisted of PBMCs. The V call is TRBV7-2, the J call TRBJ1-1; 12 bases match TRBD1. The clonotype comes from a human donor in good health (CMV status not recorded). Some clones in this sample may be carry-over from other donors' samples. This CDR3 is CASSLVGTGGRGTEAFF. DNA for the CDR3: TGTGCCAGCAGCTTAGTTGGGACAGGGGGCCGTGGCACTGAAGCTTTCTTT.